Below, 18 T cell receptor beta chains from the same sample are listed, as sequenced in a study of shared clonotypes between healthy human individuals. Sequenced by immunoSEQ multiplex PCR; TCRdb stores in-frame clones only, minus some. The sample has 700,000 to 950,000 clones; 96% are singletons. Naive CD8 cells lacked CD45RO, underwent positive selection for CCR7 and left out terminally differentiated effector memory CD45RA+ cells. The sequenced material came from naive CD8+ T cells sorted from blood. These receptors were obtained from a man younger than 45 in good health.

The gene calls are TRBV7-3 and TRBJ1-1; D remains ambiguous. Germline assignment: CDR1 SGHTA and CDR2 FQGTGA. V was trimmed by 1 base and J by 8 bases, leaving 11 bases between them. CDR3 length equals 13 residues. CDR3 residues: CASSLNPADEAFF. CDR3 bases: TGTGCCAGCAGCTTAAATCCGGCAGACGAAGCTTTCTTT.

In its sample, this clone was seen a few times. The chain employs TRBV27 and TRBJ2-7; TRBD1 agrees at 9 bases. This CDR3 has 14 residues. The ends lost 5 bases at V and 8 bases at J; junction bases unmatched: 10. The germline V gene encodes CDR1 MNHEY and CDR2 SMNVEV (reference sequence). Here the CDR3 reads CASSTAGTGRKQYF. CDR3 in DNA: TGTGCCAGCAGTACCGCCGGGACAGGGCGCAAGCAGTACTTC.

A word on this clone: An end of the junction differs from the germline gene, which may be a read error. The chain combines TRBV7-7 with TRBJ2-7, with TRBD2 as a possible D gene (6 bases). This CDR3 has 15 residues. CDR1 and CDR2 (germline): SSHAT, FNYEAQ (reference sequence). The DNA for the CDR3 is TGTGCTAGCAGCTTAGAGGAGGGGCCAGGGTACGAGCAGTACTTC. It encodes CASSLEEGPGYEQYF.

V gene TRBV4-1 combines with J gene TRBJ2-3; D not certain. CDR3 length: 13 amino acids. The V and J ends lost 0 bases and 4 bases respectively, with 5 bases between them. Germline lookup yields CDR1 MGHRA and CDR2 YSYEKL. In nucleotides, the CDR3 is TGCGCCAGCAGCCAAGAAGTCCCAGATACGCAGTATTTT. This gives the protein CASSQEVPDTQYF.

The rearrangement links TRBV7-9 to TRBJ1-3, with D possibly matching TRBD1 (5 bases). Trimming took off 5 bases at V and 0 bases at J, with 8 bases between the two ends. The CDR3 runs 14 residues. Germline loops: CDR1 SEHNR, CDR2 FQNEAQ (reference sequence). The chain's CDR3 is CASSPTVSGNTIYF. The CDR3 region has the DNA TGTGCCAGCAGCCCGACAGTCTCTGGAAACACCATATATTTT.

This sequence joins TRBV29-1 and TRBJ2-1; D may correspond to TRBD1 or TRBD2 (6 bases each). Trimming left V 7 bases short and J 6 bases short, with 16 bases between. Germline V gene data show CDR1 as SQVTM and CDR2 as ANQGSEA. The CDR3 loop spans 13 amino acids. DNA for the CDR3: TGCAGCGGAGCGAGGGGGGTCGTCAATGAGCAGTTCTTC. Its translation: CSGARGVVNEQFF.

The J gene is TRBJ2-7, the V gene TRBV20-1; D gene uncertain. CDR1 and CDR2 (germline): DFQATT, SNEGSKA (reference sequence). Between the trimmed V and J ends, which lost 2 bases and 7 bases, there was a span of 9 bases. The CDR3 is made up of 11 amino acids. The DNA for the CDR3 is TGCAGTGCTAGATTCCCAAGGGAGCAGTACTTC. Its translation: CSARFPREQYF.

This clone was counted once. V gene TRBV7-2 combines with J gene TRBJ1-3; D is unclear. The CDR3 is 16 amino acids. Germline CDR1 and CDR2: SGHTA and FQGNSA. Deletions cut 1 base from V and 0 bases from J, with 10 bases between. The CDR3 loop reads CASSLDFFDSGNTIYF. The CDR3 DNA sequence: TGTGCCAGCAGCTTAGATTTTTTCGACTCTGGAAACACCATATATTTT. The variable domain in full, completed from reference TRBV7-2 and TRBJ1-3, reads GAGVSQSPSNKVTEKGKDVELRCDPISGHTALYWYRQSLGQGLEFLIYFQGNSAPDKSGLPSDRFSAERTGGSVSTLTIQRTQQEDSAVYLCASSLDFFDSGNTIYFGEGSWLTVV.

The CDR3: CASSPSGSRETQYF. In DNA, the CDR3 is TGTGCCAGTAGTCCTAGCGGGAGTAGAGAGACCCAGTACTTC. The J gene is TRBJ2-5, the V gene TRBV19; TRBD2 aligns across 10 bases. V was clipped by 5 bases and J by 4 bases; unmatched bases: 4. This CDR3 is built from 14 residues. In germline, CDR1 is LNHDA, CDR2 SQIVND (reference sequence).

This clone was recorded once. V and J are TRBV7-9 and TRBJ2-5; no reliable D call. The CDR3 is 10 amino acids. From germline, CDR1 is SEHNR and CDR2 FQNEAQ (reference sequence). Between the trimmed V and J ends, which lost 5 bases and 2 bases, there was a span of 0 bases. The CDR3 DNA reads TGTGCCAGCAGCCAAGAGACCCAGTACTTC. It specifies CASSQETQYF.

The chain recombines TRBV15 with TRBJ1-3; D might be TRBD1 (5 bases). In germline, CDR1 is LNHNV, CDR2 YYDKDF (reference sequence). The CDR3 spans 17 residues. Deletions cut 4 bases from V and 0 bases from J, with 16 bases between. The CDR3 region has the DNA TGTGCCACCAGCAACCGCAGGGCCCTGAGCTCTGGAAACACCATATATTTT. Translating gives CATSNRRALSSGNTIYF.

J is TRBJ1-2 and V is TRBV4-1, with a tentative D call TRBD1 (6 bases). The germline gives CDR1 MGHRA, CDR2 YSYEKL. V was cut by 3 bases and J by 3 bases, with 14 bases left in between. The CDR3 is 15 residues long. Here the CDR3 DNA reads TGCGCCAGCAGCCACTCCCAGGGGTCTTACTATGGCTACACCTTC. Translating gives CASSHSQGSYYGYTF.

V and J are TRBV27 and TRBJ1-2; TRBD1 might be the D (5 bases). Between the trimmed V and J ends, which lost 8 bases and 1 base, there was a span of 26 bases. Germline values: CDR1 MNHEY, CDR2 SMNVEV (reference sequence). CDR3 length: 18 residues. CDR3 nucleotides: TGTGCCAGCCCGGCTGGACAACCTCTCTACTATTTTAACTATGGCTACACCTTC. This gives the protein CASPAGQPLYYFNYGYTF.

The sample holds one count of this clone. The V gene is TRBV9, the J gene TRBJ1-4, with D unresolved. V lost 3 bases and J lost 0, with 6 bases in between. The CDR3 is made up of 14 amino acids. Looked up from germline, CDR1 is SGDLS and CDR2 is YYNGEE. This CDR3 is CASSAFATNEKLFF. CDR3 bases: TGTGCCAGCAGCGCGTTCGCAACTAATGAAAAACTGTTTTTT.

The V gene is TRBV7-9, the J gene TRBJ2-4; D not certain. In germline, CDR1 is SEHNR, CDR2 FQNEAQ (reference sequence). V was clipped by 5 bases and J by 0 bases, with 20 bases between them. This CDR3 is 18 amino acids long. CDR3 sequence: CASSTPSARSLAKNIQYF. CDR3 bases: TGTGCCAGCAGCACCCCTTCCGCTCGCTCACTAGCCAAAAACATTCAGTACTTC.

The genes are TRBV10-3 and TRBJ2-7; D is uncertain. This CDR3 contains 13 residues. Per the germline V gene, CDR1 is ENHRY and CDR2 is SYGVKD. V was trimmed by 8 bases and J by 1 base, leaving 12 bases between them. The CDR3 region is CAIGIAPSYEQYF. The CDR3 DNA is TGTGCCATCGGAATAGCCCCTTCCTACGAGCAGTACTTC.

V and J are TRBV7-9 and TRBJ2-5, with D possibly TRBD1 on 5 matching bases. The germline V and J ends were trimmed by 2 bases and 2 bases, with 21 bases remaining between them. Germline CDR1 SEHNR, CDR2 FQNEAQ (reference sequence). The CDR3 spans 18 residues. The CDR3 DNA sequence: TGTGCCAGCAGCTTAATTTCAAGCAGGGATCAAGGGCAAGAGACCCAGTACTTC. Protein sequence: CASSLISSRDQGQETQYF.

The chain recombines TRBV7-9 with TRBJ2-2; TRBD2 matches 8 bases. Trimming took 1 base from V and 4 from J; bases not matched to a gene: 8. The CDR3 is made up of 17 amino acids. The germline gives CDR1 SEHNR, CDR2 FQNEAQ (reference sequence). The CDR3 nucleotides are TGTGCCAGCAGCTTAGATCCGGGACTAGTCATCACCGGGGAGCTGTTTTTT. Translating gives CASSLDPGLVITGELFF. Filled out from reference TRBV7-9 and TRBJ2-2, the complete variable domain reads DTGVSQNPRHKITKRGQNVTFRCDPISEHNRLYWYRQTLGQGPEFLTYFQNEAQLEKSRLLSDRFSAERPKGSFSTLEIQRTEQGDSAMYLCASSLDPGLVITGELFFGEGSRLTVL.